This T cell receptor (beta chain) was sequenced in a study of T-cell reconstitution after alpha-beta-depleted transplantation in children. Preparation of the TCRbeta library used unique molecular identifiers. TCRdb called the PCR reads again in MiXCR, with one record for every CDR3 protein. This table holds under 250,000 distinct CDR3 sequences, roughly 15% found once. This CDR3 spans 14 amino acids. V was shortened by 5 bases and J by 3 bases, with 11 bases between the two germline ends. Germline loops: CDR1 DFQATT, CDR2 SNEGSKA (reference sequence). General study findings and limits: After transplant, at about two months, alpha-beta T cells were reportedly derived from several hundred expanded graft clones. T-cell counts and diversity at one year post-transplant came mainly from newly produced T cells.

Notes on this clonotype: What it recognizes is unknown.

The sequence came from a male patient aged 2 to 9 who had a stem cell transplant for acute lymphoblastic leukemia, so the T cells may come from the graft donor. The gene calls are TRBV20-1 and TRBJ1-6, with D tentatively TRBD1 (5 bases). The specimen comprised PBMCs, mostly from graft donor cells, sampled 360 days after TCRalphabeta/CD19-depleted stem cell transplant. The CDR3 DNA is TGCAGTGCTGGGGACCGCAGCTATAATTCACCCCTCCACTTT. Translation gives CSAGDRSYNSPLHF.